Listed below are T cell receptor beta chains from one sample, sequenced in a study of blood T cell repertoires in COVID-19. Clones were sequenced by immunoSEQ multiplex PCR, and TCRdb holds only the in-frame ones, with some missing. Of a few hundred thousand clones listed, approximately 88% are singletons. Sample: PBMCs or T cells enriched from blood (not recorded which). Source of these receptors: a man between 18 and 35 years old with acute COVID-19. The CDR3 runs from the conserved cysteine through the conserved F or W. A D gene is named only where the DNA matches it firmly. Clone size is given for some rows only: seen once, a few or many times, or a class if the clone is expanded.

d_call,clone_size,j_call,cdr3_length,v_call,cdr3_aa,cdr3_nt
TRBD2,-,TRBJ2-7,16,TRBV6-2/TRBV6-3,CASSYSGLAGDSEQYF,TGTGCCAGCAGTTACTCCGGACTAGCGGGAGATTCCGAGCAGTACTTC
-,-,TRBJ2-1,15,TRBV7-2,CASSLEGGARNEQFF,TGTGCCAGCAGCCTCGAGGGGGGGGCGAGAAATGAGCAGTTCTTC
-,-,TRBJ2-1,13,TRBV28,CASSLPLGREQFF,TGTGCCAGCAGCCTTCCCCTGGGCCGGGAGCAGTTCTTC
TRBD1,-,TRBJ2-5,16,TRBV18,CASSPGTGSMWETQYF,TGTGCCAGCTCACCAGGGACAGGGTCTATGTGGGAGACCCAGTACTTC
-,-,TRBJ2-1,13,TRBV14,CASSQSSYNEQFF,TGTGCCAGCAGCCAGTCTAGTTACAATGAGCAGTTCTTC
TRBD2,-,TRBJ2-3,17,TRBV28,CASSIPLSAGEGDTQYF,TGTGCCAGCAGCATCCCCCTGAGCGCGGGGGAGGGAGATACGCAGTATTTT
-,-,TRBJ2-2,12,TRBV6-5,CASSSGSGELFF,TGTGCCAGCAGTTCCGGGTCCGGGGAGCTGTTTTTT
TRBD2,-,TRBJ2-1,13,TRBV9,CASTSGNYNEQFF,TGTGCCAGTACTAGCGGAAACTACAATGAGCAGTTCTTC
TRBD2,-,TRBJ2-7,11,TRBV20-1,CSASSGGEQYF,TGCAGTGCTAGCTCGGGGGGTGAGCAGTACTTC
TRBD1,-,TRBJ1-5,15,TRBV7-9,CASSPEGGGNQPQHF,TGTGCCAGCAGCCCCGAAGGGGGCGGCAATCAGCCCCAGCATTTT
TRBD1,few,TRBJ1-5,15,TRBV7-2,CASSSQGASNQPQHF,TGTGCCAGCAGTTCACAGGGGGCAAGCAATCAGCCCCAGCATTTT
-,-,TRBJ2-7,13,TRBV5-4,CASSFAETPQQYF,TGTGCCAGCAGCTTTGCGGAAACCCCCCAGCAGTACTTC
-,-,TRBJ2-1,11,TRBV10-2,CASSAGNEQFF,TGCGCCAGCAGTGCGGGCAATGAGCAGTTCTTC
TRBD2,-,TRBJ2-3,16,TRBV4-3,CASSQITSGRAKAQYF,TGCGCCAGCAGCCAAATAACTAGCGGGAGGGCGAAGGCTCAGTATTTT
-,-,TRBJ2-5,15,TRBV6-4,CASSDSQGTQETQYF,TGTGCCAGCAGTGACTCGCAGGGTACACAAGAGACCCAGTACTTC
-,-,TRBJ2-7,14,TRBV27,CASRPDSGSYEQYF,TGTGCCAGCAGACCAGACAGTGGGTCTTACGAGCAGTACTTC
TRBD1,once,TRBJ2-3,15,TRBV20-1,CSASGTGTHTDTQYF,TGCAGTGCTAGTGGGACAGGGACCCACACAGATACGCAGTATTTT
TRBD1,-,TRBJ1-1,14,TRBV27,CASRLRGPNTEAFF,TGTGCCAGCAGACTTAGGGGGCCGAACACTGAAGCTTTCTTT